This T cell receptor (beta chain) was captured in a study of shared clonotypes between healthy human individuals. Germline CDR1 is SGHDN and CDR2 is FVKESK. V shed 0 bases, J shed 1 base, and the junction held 2 bases outside the gene matches. There are 15 residues in the CDR3. This clone was observed a few times. Loaded into unsorted PBMC replicate PCRs was around 300 ng DNA, tens of thousands of T cell genomes. The table came from immunoSEQ multiplex PCR; TCRdb's copy has only in-frame clones and leaves some out. The sample records some 490,000 clones, over 70% being singletons. Input material: PBMCs. This receptor was taken from a woman in her forties in good health. Some clones in this sample may be carry-over from other donors' samples. The chain couples TRBV14 to TRBJ2-7, with TRBD1 matching over 8 bases. CDR3 DNA: TGTGCCAGCAGCCAAGACAGGGGGCATTCCTACGAGCAGTACTTC. Residues: CASSQDRGHSYEQYF.